One and the same sample provided the 5 T cell receptor beta chains below, sequenced in a study of cytomegalovirus exposure and HLA in healthy donors. 13 Jbeta primers and 60 Vbeta primers were used for the PCR. Assay: immunoSEQ multiplex PCR; the TCRdb copy retains only in-frame clones and omits some. The sample shows just over 95,000 clones, approximately 77% of them seen only once. Sequenced: PBMCs. Receptors originate from a woman aged 40 to 50 in good health and CMV-seronegative.

The J gene is TRBJ2-7, the V gene TRBV4-2; a weak D match, TRBD1 (6 bases). Per germline, CDR1 LGHNA and CDR2 YNFKEQ. The V end lost 0 bases, the J end lost 3 bases, and 12 bases lay between the germline ends. The CDR3 is made up of 15 amino acids. CDR3 sequence (DNA): TGTGCCAGCAGCCAAGACCCAGGGACAAACTACGAGCAGTACTTC. It translates to CASSQDPGTNYEQYF.

This clone showed up just a few times. The CDR3 does not close with the conserved phenylalanine or tryptophan, likely indicating a read error. The DNA is left out, because the CDR3 cannot be placed on it with certainty; the CDR3 is given as TCRdb lists it. The chain has TRBV5-1 and TRBJ1-2; the DNA was not used to check the table's D call, TRBD1. Termini included, the CDR3 measures 15 amino acids. Germline V gene lookup returns CDR1 SGHRS and CDR2 YFSETQ. CDR3 region: CASSMEPQGAYGYTV.

This chain uses TRBV6-1 with TRBJ2-7; 9 nucleotides align to TRBD2. V trimming: 0 bases; J trimming: 2 bases; junction bases outside the gene matches: 5. The CDR3 extends over 16 amino acids. Germline CDR1 reads MNHNS; CDR2 reads SASEGT. This CDR3 reads CASSEAWLAGTYEQYF. Here the CDR3 DNA reads TGTGCCAGCAGTGAAGCTTGGCTAGCGGGGACCTACGAGCAGTACTTC.

This clone was seen a single time. V usage is TRBV6-5 and J usage is TRBJ2-2; 10 positions match TRBD2. Germline-derived CDR1 and CDR2 are MNHEY and SVGAGI. CDR3 length: 16 residues. Losses at the gene ends were 0 bases for V and 8 bases for J; bases not matched to a gene: 6. The CDR3 here is CASSYSPGLASGELFF. The DNA for the CDR3 is TGTGCCAGCAGTTACTCGCCGGGACTAGCGTCTGGGGAGCTGTTTTTT.

V and J are TRBV27 and TRBJ2-7, with 7 bases identical to TRBD2. CDR1 and CDR2 from the germline V gene are MNHEY and SMNVEV (reference sequence). This CDR3 spans 15 amino acids. V dropped 10 bases and J dropped 3; count of bases not matched to a gene: 15. CDR3 region: CATSPRGVALYEQYF. The CDR3 DNA sequence: TGTGCCACATCCCCACGGGGGGTGGCCCTCTACGAGCAGTACTTC.